Listed here is a single TCR beta chain. Antigen specificity is unknown. A second PCR of 7 to 11 cycles used a sample-barcoded 5' primer and a J-beta primer mix. A template-switch adaptor containing 12 random nucleotides labeled each cDNA molecule. One entry per CDR3 protein, called by TCRdb with MiXCR from the 5' RACE reads. The sample yields about 1.4 million distinct CDR3 sequences, roughly 60% seen once. The ends were cut back, 4 bases at V and 4 bases at J, with 14 bases in the middle. The CDR3 is 15 amino acids. Germline CDR1 is SGHVS and CDR2 is FNYEAQ. The data are from a study of blood T cells in healthy people across ages. Study-level findings and limits: Strong correlation was found linking TCR beta diversity to naive T cell percentage.

Every donor gave 8 to 10 milliliters of peripheral blood. Per sample, at least 5 micrograms of total RNA were extracted. The receptor's source is a man between 18 and 29 years old in good health. The rearrangement uses TRBV7-6 and TRBJ2-1; maybe TRBD2 (5 bases). Specimen: blood. The CDR3 protein is CASSSDPWEYNEQFF. DNA of the CDR3: TGTGCCAGCAGCTCAGATCCTTGGGAGTACAATGAGCAGTTCTTC.